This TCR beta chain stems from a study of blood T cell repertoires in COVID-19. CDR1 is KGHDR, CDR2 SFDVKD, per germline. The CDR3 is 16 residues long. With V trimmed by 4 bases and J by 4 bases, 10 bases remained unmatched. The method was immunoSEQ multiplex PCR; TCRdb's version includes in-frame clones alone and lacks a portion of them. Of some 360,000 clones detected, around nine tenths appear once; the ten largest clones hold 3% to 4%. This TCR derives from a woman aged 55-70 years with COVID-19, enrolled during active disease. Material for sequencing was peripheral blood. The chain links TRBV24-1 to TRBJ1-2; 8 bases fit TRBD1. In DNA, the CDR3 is TGTGCCACCAGTGAGCACGGGACAGGTGGGACCTATGGCTACACCTTC. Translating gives CATSEHGTGGTYGYTF.